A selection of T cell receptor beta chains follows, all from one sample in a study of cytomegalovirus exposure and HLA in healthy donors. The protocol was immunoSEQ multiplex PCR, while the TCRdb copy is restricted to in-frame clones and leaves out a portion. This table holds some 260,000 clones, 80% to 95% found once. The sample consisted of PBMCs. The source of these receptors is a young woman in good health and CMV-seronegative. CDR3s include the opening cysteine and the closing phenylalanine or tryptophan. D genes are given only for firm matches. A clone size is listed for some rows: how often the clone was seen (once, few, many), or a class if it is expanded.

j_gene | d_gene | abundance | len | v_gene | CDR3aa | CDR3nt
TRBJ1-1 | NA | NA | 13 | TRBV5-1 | CASSLAGNTEAFF | TGCGCCAGCAGCTTGGCAGGGAACACTGAAGCTTTCTTT
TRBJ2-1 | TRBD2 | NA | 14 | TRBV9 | CASSVALLGGEQFF | TGTGCCAGCAGCGTAGCGCTGTTGGGAGGGGAGCAGTTCTTC
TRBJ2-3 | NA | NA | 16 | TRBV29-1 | CSVEGEAGTVTDTQYF | TGCAGCGTTGAAGGCGAGGCCGGGACTGTCACAGATACGCAGTATTTT
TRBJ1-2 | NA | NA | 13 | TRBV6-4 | CASSDSEGAHYTF | TGTGCCAGCAGTGACTCTGAGGGAGCACACTACACCTTC
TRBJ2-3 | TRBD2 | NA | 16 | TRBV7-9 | CASSAREWPSTDTQYF | TGTGCCAGCAGCGCGCGGGAGTGGCCTAGCACAGATACGCAGTATTTT
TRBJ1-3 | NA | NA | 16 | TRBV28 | CASSYPGGRGGNTIYF | TGTGCCAGCAGTTACCCTGGGGGGCGCGGTGGAAACACCATATATTTT
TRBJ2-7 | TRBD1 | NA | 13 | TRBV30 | CAWETGGVYEQYF | TGTGCCTGGGAAACAGGGGGCGTCTACGAGCAGTACTTC
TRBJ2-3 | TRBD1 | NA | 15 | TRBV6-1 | CATHPGTGIRDTQYF | TGTGCCACCCATCCCGGGACAGGTATAAGGGATACGCAGTATTTT
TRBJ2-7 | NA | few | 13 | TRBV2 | CASSEAGEYEQYF | TGTGCCAGCAGTGAAGCTGGGGAGTACGAGCAGTACTTC
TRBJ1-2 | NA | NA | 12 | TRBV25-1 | CASKSGTYGYTF | TGTGCCAGCAAAAGTGGCACTTATGGCTACACCTTC
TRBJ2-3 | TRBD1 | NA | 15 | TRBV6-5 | CASSNRGLGTDTQYF | TGTGCCAGCAGCAACAGGGGTTTAGGTACAGATACGCAGTATTTT
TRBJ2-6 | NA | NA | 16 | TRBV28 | CASSLPGDSGANVLTF | TGTGCCAGCAGTTTGCCAGGGGACTCTGGGGCCAACGTCCTGACTTTC
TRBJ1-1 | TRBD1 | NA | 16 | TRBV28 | CASSPGTVSLNTEAFF | TGTGCCAGCAGTCCCGGGACAGTTTCATTGAACACTGAAGCTTTCTTT
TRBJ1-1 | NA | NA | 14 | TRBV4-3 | CASSQDVRGPEAFF | TGCGCCAGCAGCCAAGATGTTCGGGGCCCTGAAGCTTTCTTT
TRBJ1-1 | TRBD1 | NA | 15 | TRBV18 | CASTAMGQMNTEAFF | TGTGCCAGCACAGCGATGGGACAGATGAACACTGAAGCTTTCTTT
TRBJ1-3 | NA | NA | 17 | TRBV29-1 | CSVEGTTDTEAGNTIYF | TGCAGCGTTGAAGGTACGACAGATACCGAAGCTGGAAACACCATATATTTT
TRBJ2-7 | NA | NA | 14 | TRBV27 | CASSPEGLAYEQYF | TGTGCCAGCAGCCCAGAGGGGCTTGCATACGAGCAGTACTTC
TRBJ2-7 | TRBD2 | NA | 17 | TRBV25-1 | CASRGWSSGTSSYEQYF | TGTGCCAGCCGAGGGTGGTCTAGCGGGACCAGCTCCTACGAGCAGTACTTC
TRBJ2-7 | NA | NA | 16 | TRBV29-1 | CSVEDRGRDRSYEQYF | TGCAGCGTTGAAGATCGGGGCAGGGACCGCTCCTACGAGCAGTACTTC
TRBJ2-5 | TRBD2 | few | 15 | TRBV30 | CAWRSDGRLAGDKYF | TGTGCCTGGAGAAGCGATGGAAGACTAGCGGGAGACAAGTACTTC
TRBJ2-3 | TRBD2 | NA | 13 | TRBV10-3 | CAISEREADTQYF | TGTGCCATCAGTGAGCGGGAGGCCGATACGCAGTATTTT
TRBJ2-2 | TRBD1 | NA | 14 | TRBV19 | CASKGQGFTGELFF | TGTGCCAGTAAAGGACAGGGGTTCACCGGGGAGCTGTTTTTT